A single sample is the source of the 19 T cell receptor beta chains below, sequenced in a study of T cells in Graves' hyperthyroidism and ophthalmopathy. It was RNA transcripts that yielded the amplified TCR beta CDR3 regions. The study used the HTBI primer set for a first-round RT-PCR of the TCR CDR3. From the multiplex PCR reads, TCRdb called clonotypes with MiXCR, one entry per CDR3 protein. This sample has some 490,000 distinct CDR3 sequences, with around a fifth found just once. Sequenced input: blood. The origin of the receptors is a woman in her seventies with Graves' ophthalmopathy.

The V and J genes are TRBV12-3 or TRBV12-4 and TRBJ2-1; D unclear. V was shortened by 5 bases and J by 2 bases, with 10 bases between the two germline ends. This CDR3 has 14 amino acids. CDR3 coding DNA: TGTGCCAGCAGTAAGGACCGCACCTACAATGAGCAGTTCTTC. This encodes CASSKDRTYNEQFF.

This clonotype was counted between two and nine times. The chain combines TRBV6-1 with TRBJ1-2; 8 bases match TRBD1. V trimming: 5 bases; J trimming: 7 bases; junction bases outside the gene matches: 9. From germline, CDR1 is MNHNS and CDR2 SASEGT. The CDR3 is 14 residues long. The CDR3 loop is CASSRWTGSAGYTF. For the CDR3, the DNA is TGTGCCAGCAGTCGCTGGACAGGGTCTGCTGGCTACACCTTC.

The V and J genes are TRBV29-1 and TRBJ1-2, with D maybe TRBD1 (5 bases). V shed 1 base and J shed 8 bases, with 20 bases lying between them. CDR1 is SQVTM, CDR2 ANQGSEA, per germline. The CDR3 has 15 residues. Here the CDR3 DNA reads TGCAGCGTTGAAGCCATTCAGGGTTCCTTCGGGGGCTACACCTTC. The encoded protein is CSVEAIQGSFGGYTF. Full variable domain (rest looked up from reference TRBV29-1 and TRBJ1-2): SAVISQKPSRDICQRGTSLTIQCQVDSQVTMMFWYRQQPGQSLTLIATANQGSEATYESGFVIDKFPISRPNLTFSTLTVSNMSPEDSSIYLCSVEAIQGSFGGYTFGSGTRLTVV.

This clonotype was counted a few times. The chain joins TRBV12-3 or TRBV12-4 to TRBJ1-6; D is undetermined. The CDR3 loop spans 13 amino acids. The V end lost 3 bases, the J end lost 9 bases, and 9 bases lay between the germline ends. The CDR3 DNA reads TGTGCCAGCAGTTTTGAGACGAGTTCACCCCTCCACTTT. Amino acids: CASSFETSSPLHF.

The V gene is TRBV30, the J gene TRBJ1-5, with a tentative D call TRBD1 (6 bases). V lost 0 bases, J lost 10 bases, and 13 bases lay in between. The CDR3 is made up of 13 amino acids. In germline, CDR1 is GTSNPN, CDR2 SVGIG (reference sequence). The CDR3, as DNA: TGTGCCTGGAGTGTACAGGGCAATCGACCCCAGCATTTT. Translation: CAWSVQGNRPQHF.

This clonotype occurred a few times. The chain has TRBV30 and TRBJ2-1, with 7 bases lining up with TRBD2. The germline CDR1 and CDR2 sequences are GTSNPN and SVGIG (reference sequence). The CDR3 sequence is 14 residues long. The junction had 4 bases not matched to a gene; V was cut back by 2 bases and J by 3 bases. This chain's CDR3 is CAWSTSANYNEQFF. In DNA, the CDR3 is TGTGCCTGGAGTACTAGCGCAAACTACAATGAGCAGTTCTTC.

This clonotype has ten or more counts. The rearrangement joins TRBV9 to TRBJ1-5; 7 bases are shared with TRBD1. Trimming at V came to 4 bases and at J to 9 bases, leaving 13 bases not matched to a gene. From germline, CDR1 is SGDLS and CDR2 YYNGEE. CDR3 size: 15 residues. The CDR3: CASSPTDRADLPQHF. CDR3 bases: TGTGCCAGCAGCCCGACCGACAGGGCTGATCTGCCCCAGCATTTT.

V usage is TRBV20-1 and J usage is TRBJ1-1, with D possibly TRBD1 on 5 matching bases. The CDR3 has 17 residues. The germline CDR1 and CDR2 sequences are DFQATT and SNEGSKA (reference sequence). V was clipped by 6 bases and J by 3 bases, with 26 bases between them. The CDR3 region is CSAEIGGGRVKDTEAFF. DNA for the CDR3: TGCAGTGCCGAAATTGGGGGGGGTAGGGTTAAGGACACTGAAGCTTTCTTT.

The chain joins TRBV9 to TRBJ2-5; no clear D gene. The CDR3 spans 16 residues. Germline lookup yields CDR1 SGDLS and CDR2 YYNGEE. V was pared by 0 bases and J by 2 bases, with 14 bases between. CDR3 loop: CASSVAHGVGQETQYF. DNA of the CDR3: TGTGCCAGCAGCGTAGCCCATGGAGTGGGGCAAGAGACCCAGTACTTC.

This chain joins TRBV10-3 and TRBJ1-5, with TRBD1 as a possible D gene (5 bases). The ends were cut back, 2 bases at V and 4 bases at J, with 9 bases in the middle. Germline lookup yields CDR1 ENHRY and CDR2 SYGVKD. The CDR3 extends over 14 amino acids. CDR3: CAISEGQGNQPQHF. In DNA form, the CDR3 reads TGTGCCATCAGTGAGGGTCAGGGTAATCAGCCCCAGCATTTT.

In this sample, this clonotype turned up many times. The chain links TRBV6-1 to TRBJ2-1, with D unresolved. The CDR3 is 13 residues long. Germline V gene sequence: CDR1 MNHNS, CDR2 SASEGT. The V end lost 7 bases, the J end lost 7 bases, and 14 bases lay between the germline ends. The CDR3 loop reads CASNERSRNEQFF. In DNA form, the CDR3 reads TGTGCCAGCAACGAACGAAGTCGTAATGAGCAGTTCTTC.

CDR3 bases: TGTGCCAGCAGTCCCCGGGACCCTAGCTCCTATAATTCACCCCTCCACTTT. Protein: CASSPRDPSSYNSPLHF. The chain couples TRBV27 to TRBJ1-6; the D gene is possibly TRBD1 (5 bases). The CDR3 loop spans 17 amino acids. CDR1 is MNHEY, CDR2 SMNVEV, per germline (reference sequence). Trimming shortened V by 5 bases and J by 0 bases, and 14 bases separated the two germline ends.

This chain connects TRBV20-1 to TRBJ2-3; 9 nucleotides match TRBD2. Germline trimming cut 3 bases from V and 4 bases from J; bases unmatched to any gene: 5. The length of the CDR3 is 14 residues. Germline lookup yields CDR1 DFQATT and CDR2 SNEGSKA (reference sequence). The CDR3 DNA reads as TGCAGTGCTAGTAGCGGGAGAGGTGCAGATACGCAGTATTTT. It yields the protein CSASSGRGADTQYF.

The chain recombines TRBV29-1 with TRBJ2-1; possibly TRBD2 for D (5 bases). The V end was cut by 2 bases, the J end by 8 bases, with 13 bases between. Germline values: CDR1 SQVTM, CDR2 ANQGSEA. The CDR3 contains 13 residues. Here the CDR3 DNA reads TGCAGCGTTGAAACGAGGGTTTTAGATGAGCAGTTCTTC. It codes for CSVETRVLDEQFF.

The V gene is TRBV3-1, the J gene TRBJ1-2, with unresolved D. The CDR3 sequence is 15 residues long. The V gene's germline CDR1 is LGHDT and CDR2 YNNKEL (reference sequence). Between the trimmed V and J ends, which lost 6 bases and 8 bases, there was a span of 22 bases. CDR3: CASRGKAALGPGYTF. DNA for the CDR3: TGTGCCAGCAGGGGAAAGGCGGCTCTTGGACCCGGCTACACCTTC.

The chain carries TRBV11-1 and TRBJ1-1; D call uncertain. Between the trimmed V and J ends, which lost 1 base and 7 bases, there was a span of 13 bases. This CDR3 has 14 amino acids. Germline V gene lookup returns CDR1 SGHAT and CDR2 FQDESV (reference sequence). The CDR3 DNA reads TGTGCCAGCAGCTTAGTGGAACAGCCGTATGAAGCTTTCTTT. Protein product: CASSLVEQPYEAFF.

The rearrangement joins TRBV7-9 to TRBJ2-7; 8 bases match TRBD1. The J segment lost 3 bases and the V segment lost 4 bases, leaving 11 bases of the junction unmatched. Per germline, CDR1 SEHNR and CDR2 FQNEAQ (reference sequence). The length of the CDR3 is 16 residues. The CDR3: CASSSGQAVGNYEQYF. In DNA, the CDR3 is TGTGCCAGCAGCTCGGGACAGGCGGTGGGAAACTACGAGCAGTACTTC. Full variable domain (remainder filled in from reference TRBV7-9 and TRBJ2-7): DTGVSQNPRHKITKRGQNVTFRCDPISEHNRLYWYRQTLGQGPEFLTYFQNEAQLEKSRLLSDRFSAERPKGSFSTLEIQRTEQGDSAMYLCASSSGQAVGNYEQYFGPGTRLTVT.

On this clonotype: This clone may be a read error of a much larger clone one base away. The chain joins TRBV11-2 to TRBJ2-5, with a possible D match to TRBD2 (6 bases). Germline V gene sequence: CDR1 SGHAT, CDR2 FQNNGV. Trimming shortened V by 5 bases and J by 5 bases, and 12 bases separated the two germline ends. This CDR3 has 13 residues. In DNA form, the CDR3 reads TGTGCCAGCAGCCGTCCGGGAGACGAGACCCAGTACTTC. Amino acid sequence: CASSRPGDETQYF.

This clonotype has at least ten counts. As DNA, the CDR3 is TGTGCCAGCAGCTTCCTGACAGCCTCCTACGAGCAGTACTTC. Its protein product is CASSFLTASYEQYF. The gene calls are TRBV7-2 and TRBJ2-7, with a weak D call TRBD1 (5 bases). CDR3 length equals 14 residues. Looked up from germline, CDR1 is SGHTA and CDR2 is FQGNSA. V dropped 3 bases and J dropped 0 bases, with 9 bases sitting between them.